This T cell receptor (beta chain) is from a study of cytomegalovirus exposure and HLA in healthy donors. Whole-study context: Drawn from HLA-typed donors, 65 million to 100 million unique TCRs were held in an early data release.

Deletions cut 3 bases from V and 0 bases from J, with 12 bases between. The CDR3 is 17 residues long. From germline, CDR1 is SEHNR and CDR2 FQNEAQ (reference sequence). Sample share makes this clone medium-sized. This PCR relied on a set of 60 Vbeta primers and 13 Jbeta primers. Clones were read by immunoSEQ multiplex PCR, and TCRdb kept only the in-frame ones, dropping some. The data show roughly 80,000 clones, roughly 72% seen once. The sample consisted of PBMCs. This TCR was recovered from a woman aged 50 to 60 in good health and CMV-seropositive. V gene TRBV7-9 combines with J gene TRBJ2-6, with D possibly being TRBD1 (5 bases). The CDR3 loop is CASSFADSDSGANVLTF. The CDR3 coding sequence is TGTGCCAGCAGCTTCGCCGACAGCGACTCTGGGGCCAACGTCCTGACTTTC.